These T cell receptor beta chains were read from a single sample in a study of blood T cells in healthy people across ages. Each CDR3 protein is one row after TCRdb ran MiXCR on the 5' RACE reads. The data contain over 1,200,000 distinct CDR3 sequences, 59% of them singletons. Material for sequencing was blood. These receptors came from a man younger than 35 in good health. Both conserved end residues are part of each CDR3. D genes are given only for firm matches. Size tells how often a clone was seen (once, few, many) or the class of an expanded clone, and some rows leave it out.

size,V,J,D,DNA,CDR3
once,TRBV7-9,TRBJ2-3,.,TGTGCCAGCAGCTTGCATGGTGCGGGCGATACGCAGTATTTT,CASSLHGAGDTQYF
.,TRBV13,TRBJ2-7,TRBD2,TGTGCCAGCAGCCCTAGCGGGGGATACTACGAGCAGTACTTC,CASSPSGGYYEQYF
.,TRBV6-6,TRBJ1-6,.,TGTGCCAGCAGTTACATCAACCCAGCAGGCGGCAATTCACCCCTCCACTTT,CASSYINPAGGNSPLHF
.,TRBV12-3/TRBV12-4,TRBJ2-7,.,TGTGCCAGTACGACCGTGGCAGGCCCATCCTACGAGCAGTACTTC,CASTTVAGPSYEQYF
.,TRBV5-1,TRBJ2-7,TRBD1,TGCGCCAGCAGCTTTAAGGGACAGGGAGATTACGAGCAGTACTTC,CASSFKGQGDYEQYF
.,TRBV6-1,TRBJ2-1,TRBD1,TGTGCCAGCAACCCCGGGACAGCAAACTACAATGAGCAGTTCTTC,CASNPGTANYNEQFF
.,TRBV11-2,TRBJ1-1,TRBD1,TGTGCCAGCAGCTTAGATCCCGGACAGGGGGCCTCTGAAGCTTTCTTT,CASSLDPGQGASEAFF
.,TRBV15,TRBJ2-1,.,TGTGCCACCAGCCTTTTAGCGGCATTGGAGCAGTTCTTC,CATSLLAALEQFF
.,TRBV7-9,TRBJ2-1,TRBD1,TGTGCCAGCAGCCCAATGGGACAGGGGGAGGTAAAGACCCAGTTCTTC,CASSPMGQGEVKTQFF
.,TRBV10-3,TRBJ1-2,.,TGTGCCACGAGGAGGGGGGAAGTGTCTTATGGCTACACCTTC,CATRRGEVSYGYTF
.,TRBV2,TRBJ2-5,.,TGTGCCAGCAAGGCTAACGAAGAGACCCAGTACTTC,CASKANEETQYF
.,TRBV7-2,TRBJ2-5,TRBD1,TGTGCCATTGGGTGGGACAGTAATTCTGGGGAGACCCAGTACTTC,CAIGWDSNSGETQYF
.,TRBV3-1,TRBJ2-7,TRBD2,TGTGCCAGCAGCCAAGGTGTGCAGCGGGAGGCCCTCGAGCAGTACTTC,CASSQGVQREALEQYF
.,TRBV29-1,TRBJ2-5,TRBD2,TGCAGCGTTGAAGGGGTCGGGGAGGGGCAAGAGACCCAGTACTTC,CSVEGVGEGQETQYF
few,TRBV6-5,TRBJ2-7,TRBD1,TGTGCCAGCCGACCGGGACAGATCGACGAGCAGTACTTC,CASRPGQIDEQYF